This section outlines one T cell receptor beta chain sequence together with its context. Regions amplified from RNA transcripts were the TCR beta CDR3 regions. The TCR CDR3 was amplified in a first-round RT-PCR using the HTBI primer set. One entry per CDR3 protein, called by TCRdb with MiXCR from the multiplex PCR reads. The sample consists of about 410,000 distinct CDR3 sequences, about 15% of them appearing once. The CDR3 extends over 13 amino acids. Germline loops: CDR1 MNHEY, CDR2 SVGEGT. V was trimmed by 0 bases and J by 9 bases, leaving 9 bases between them. The data derive from a study of T cells in Graves' hyperthyroidism and ophthalmopathy. Any patient presenting with uncontrolled infection, other autoimmune disease, pregnancy or lactation was left out. PBMCs were derived from around 10 ml fresh peripheral blood.

The rearrangement links TRBV6-2 or TRBV6-3 to TRBJ2-1; D ambiguous. Sample: blood. This clonotype was obtained from a man in his late teens or twenties with Graves' ophthalmopathy. CDR3 in DNA: TGTGCCAGCAGTTACTCGAGCCACGGTGAGCAGTTCTTC. This translates into CASSYSSHGEQFF.